The 30 T cell receptor beta chains reported below all come from one sample, sequenced in a study of molecular identifiers for immune sequencing clone quantification. Using its own MiXCR run on the PCR reads, TCRdb lists one record per CDR3 protein. Here the sample spans approximately 500,000 distinct CDR3 sequences, 25% being singletons. What was sequenced was naive CD8+ T cells from blood, with Jurkat cell RNA spiked in. Described subset: FACS-sorted CD8+CD4-CCR7+CD45RA+ naive T cells. These receptors all stem from a human donor in good health. Some libraries in this study had Jurkat cell RNA spiked in.

With regard to this clonotype: A much larger clone is a single base away; this may be a read error. The chain combines TRBV29-1 with TRBJ1-1; D remains ambiguous. The germline V and J ends were trimmed by 7 bases and 0 bases, with 9 bases remaining between them. This CDR3 region has 12 residues. Germline V gene data show CDR1 as SQVTM and CDR2 as ANQGSEA. The CDR3 nucleotides are TGCAGCGCCGGTCCTCTGAACACTGAAGCTTTCTTT. This sequence encodes CSAGPLNTEAFF.

V gene TRBV20-1 combines with J gene TRBJ2-7, with D maybe TRBD2 (6 bases). This CDR3 contains 15 residues. Germline loops: CDR1 DFQATT, CDR2 SNEGSKA (reference sequence). V was cut by 2 bases and J by 0 bases, with 14 bases left in between. CDR3 nucleotide sequence: TGCAGTGCTAGACCCCAACACGGGAGCTCCTACGAGCAGTACTTC. As protein: CSARPQHGSSYEQYF.

This clonotype has just one count. A much bigger clone sits one base away, suggesting this may be a read error. This chain joins TRBV12-3 or TRBV12-4 and TRBJ1-1, with D possibly being TRBD1 (5 bases). Trimming shortened V by 5 bases and J by 4 bases, and 20 bases separated the two germline ends. The CDR3 runs to 16 residues. In DNA, the CDR3 is TGTGCCAGCAGTCCGTATCCGGGACGGGAGAGCACTGAAGCTTTCTTT. Its translation is CASSPYPGRESTEAFF.

In this sample, this clonotype turned up many times. The genes are TRBV13 and TRBJ2-7, with D uncertain. The CDR3 is 12 amino acids. The V gene lost 7 bases and the J gene lost 6 bases, with 13 bases spanning the gap. Per the germline V gene, CDR1 is PRHDT and CDR2 is FYEKMQ (reference sequence). The CDR3 is CASTLGTGEQYF. CDR3 DNA: TGTGCCAGCACCTTGGGTACGGGCGAGCAGTACTTC.

The chain is built from TRBV3-1 and TRBJ2-5; D gene uncertain. The CDR3 contains 14 residues. Looked up from germline, CDR1 is LGHDT and CDR2 is YNNKEL (reference sequence). Trimming took 0 bases from V and 1 from J, leaving 6 bases between them. The CDR3 bases are TGTGCCAGCAGCCAAGAGGCTATCCAAGAGACCCAGTACTTC. It is translated as CASSQEAIQETQYF.

The chain recombines TRBV12-3 or TRBV12-4 with TRBJ2-7; no clear D gene. CDR3 size: 14 residues. V was cut by 3 bases and J by 2 bases, with 11 bases left in between. DNA of the CDR3: TGTGCCAGCAGTTTCCCCAACTCCCCCTACGAGCAGTACTTC. Residues: CASSFPNSPYEQYF.

A note on this clonotype: Its ends do not fully match the called genes, so a read error is possible. This chain connects TRBV4-1 to TRBJ2-7, with D perhaps matching TRBD2 (6 bases). The length of the CDR3 is 16 residues. Germline lookup yields CDR1 MGHRA and CDR2 YSYEKL. The CDR3 region has the DNA TGCGCCAGCAGACAAGACGCGGGGTTGGGCTCCTACGAGCAGTACTTC. Translating it yields CASRQDAGLGSYEQYF.

The gene calls are TRBV6-5 and TRBJ2-2, with D perhaps TRBD1 or TRBD2 (6 bases each). The CDR3 extends over 19 amino acids. V gave up 6 bases and J gave up 2 bases, with 25 bases separating them. CDR1 and CDR2 from the germline V gene are MNHEY and SVGAGI. The CDR3 sequence is CASSFYPQIGGLNTGELFF. CDR3 nucleotide sequence: TGTGCCAGCAGCTTCTACCCCCAGATTGGGGGGCTCAACACCGGGGAGCTGTTTTTT.

In regard to this clonotype: Being one base from a much bigger clone, this may be a read error. The chain uses TRBV12-3 or TRBV12-4 and TRBJ2-3, with D perhaps being TRBD1 or TRBD2 (5 bases each). V lost 8 bases to trimming and J lost 8 bases, with 20 bases between them. The CDR3 totals 14 residues. The CDR3 DNA reads TGTGCCAGCGGTTCCGGGACCCCCGAAGGTACGCAGTATTTT. Residues: CASGSGTPEGTQYF.

V usage is TRBV29-1 and J usage is TRBJ2-2; D might be TRBD1 or TRBD2, each matching 5 bases. Germline CDR1 is SQVTM and CDR2 is ANQGSEA. This CDR3 spans 15 amino acids. V was pared by 2 bases and J by 3 bases, with 13 bases between. The CDR3 sequence is CSVEWAGRYTGELFF. CDR3 nucleotides: TGCAGCGTTGAATGGGCAGGGAGATACACCGGGGAGCTGTTTTTT.

In this sample, this clonotype turned up a few times. The V gene is TRBV12-3 or TRBV12-4, the J gene TRBJ1-2; 7 bases map to TRBD1. This CDR3 contains 14 residues. V was pared by 6 bases and J by 7 bases, with 11 bases of the junction left unmatched. The chain's CDR3 is CASSYSLTGLGYTF. DNA for the CDR3: TGTGCCAGCAGCTACTCCCTGACAGGGCTTGGCTACACCTTC.

Only a few counts were recorded for this clonotype. The V call is TRBV20-1, the J call TRBJ2-7; 13 nucleotides match TRBD2. The ends lost 5 bases at V and 0 bases at J; junction bases unmatched: 4. The CDR3 consists of 15 residues. From germline, CDR1 is DFQATT and CDR2 SNEGSKA (reference sequence). CDR3 sequence (DNA): TGCAGTGCTCCAGGACTAGCGGGAGTCTCCTACGAGCAGTACTTC. This gives the protein CSAPGLAGVSYEQYF.

V is TRBV6-2 or TRBV6-3 and J is TRBJ2-7; 12 nucleotides agree with TRBD2. Germline CDR1 MNHEY, CDR2 SVGEGT. The CDR3 loop spans 15 amino acids. V trimming: 4 bases; J trimming: 7 bases; junction bases outside the gene matches: 8. The DNA for the CDR3 is TGTGCCAGCAGTTCCTTGACTAGCGGGAGCGGAGAGCAGTACTTC. It yields the protein CASSSLTSGSGEQYF.

This rearrangement joins TRBV12-3 or TRBV12-4 to TRBJ1-4; TRBD1 might be the D (5 bases). Trimming left V 10 bases short and J 5 bases short, with 26 bases between. There are 17 residues in the CDR3. CDR3 sequence (DNA): TGTGCCATCACCTTCATAACCCTGGGGCAGAGAAATGAAAAACTGTTTTTT. Protein: CAITFITLGQRNEKLFF.

In DNA form, the CDR3 reads TGTGCCAGTAGTCTACTAGCGGGGAGGGCGAATGAGCAGTTCTTC. This sequence encodes CASSLLAGRANEQFF. V usage is TRBV19 and J usage is TRBJ2-1, with 10 positions matching TRBD2. Germline V gene sequence: CDR1 LNHDA, CDR2 SQIVND (reference sequence). Trimming removed 5 bases from V and 7 bases from J; junction bases left unmatched: 8. This CDR3 has 15 amino acids.

Comment on this clonotype: Just one base apart from a much larger clone, this may be a read error. This chain joins TRBV6-5 and TRBJ2-5; D not certain. This CDR3 region has 14 residues. Looked up from germline, CDR1 is MNHEY and CDR2 is SVGAGI. This CDR3 reads CASGYSGPQETQYF. DNA of the CDR3: TGTGCCAGCGGTTACTCCGGCCCTCAAGAGACCCAGTACTTC.

The V gene is TRBV4-1, the J gene TRBJ2-1; 8 bases are a match to TRBD2. CDR3 length: 15 amino acids. Trimming took 1 base from V and 10 from J; bases not matched to a gene: 9. Germline V gene data show CDR1 as MGHRA and CDR2 as YSYEKL. CDR3 protein: CASSQGRGGRNEQFF. CDR3 nucleotides: TGCGCCAGCAGCCAAGGTAGAGGCGGGAGGAACGAGCAGTTCTTC.

As to this clonotype: With a much larger clone just one base away, this may be a read error. No conserved phenylalanine or tryptophan ends this CDR3, so it is likely a read error. The DNA is omitted, as the CDR3 cannot be located on it reliably, and the CDR3 follows TCRdb's listing. This chain joins TRBV6-2 or TRBV6-3 and TRBJ2-7. Germline values: CDR1 MNHEY, CDR2 SVGEGT. The CDR3 is 13 residues long, ends included. CDR3: CTSSYSRNSETFG.

This chain connects TRBV3-1 to TRBJ1-1; D is uncertain. The CDR3 totals 15 residues. The V end was cut by 1 base, the J end by 0 bases, with 9 bases between. The germline gives CDR1 LGHDT, CDR2 YNNKEL (reference sequence). CDR3: CASSQAGAMNTEAFF. The CDR3 nucleotides read TGTGCCAGCAGCCAAGCAGGAGCCATGAACACTGAAGCTTTCTTT.

Turning to this clonotype: The junction and the germline gene differ at one end; a read error may be behind it. The chain has TRBV9 and TRBJ2-1; D gene unclear. This CDR3 has 13 residues. The germline V gene has CDR1 SGDLS and CDR2 YYNGEE. CDR3 loop: CASSAKEYNEQSF. CDR3 in DNA: TGTGCCAGCAGCGCGAAAGAATACAATGAGCAGTCCTTC.

This clonotype has at least ten counts. The chain combines TRBV6-5 with TRBJ2-1; D unresolved. Trimming stripped 4 bases from V and 7 bases from J, with 14 bases between. The CDR3 is made up of 14 amino acids. From germline, CDR1 is MNHEY and CDR2 SVGAGI. CDR3: CASSSSPTRNEQFF. As DNA, the CDR3 is TGTGCCAGCAGTTCATCGCCCACTCGGAATGAGCAGTTCTTC.

This sequence joins TRBV12-3 or TRBV12-4 and TRBJ2-7; 9 bases align to TRBD1. CDR3 length: 14 residues. Losses at the gene ends were 6 bases for V and 2 bases for J; bases not matched to a gene: 5. CDR3 nucleotide sequence: TGTGCCAGCAGCTGGACAGGGGCAACCTACGAGCAGTACTTC. It encodes CASSWTGATYEQYF.

The chain carries TRBV4-3 and TRBJ1-3; D might be TRBD1 (5 bases). Trimming cost V 2 bases and J 2 bases, with 13 bases left between them. The CDR3 covers 16 residues. Germline values: CDR1 LGHNA, CDR2 YSLEER. The CDR3 loop is CASSQSPGGTGNTIYF. The CDR3 nucleotides read TGCGCCAGCAGCCAATCTCCGGGGGGAACTGGAAACACCATATATTTT.

A few counts support this clonotype. The V gene is TRBV27, the J gene TRBJ2-7; 8 positions match TRBD2. The junction had 9 bases not matched to a gene; V was cut back by 0 bases and J by 5 bases. Germline V lookup: CDR1 MNHEY, CDR2 SMNVEV (reference sequence). The CDR3 is 16 residues long. This CDR3 reads CASSLSKSGSRHEQYF. As DNA, the CDR3 is TGTGCCAGCAGTTTATCTAAGAGCGGGAGCCGCCACGAGCAGTACTTC.

This clonotype came up a few times. The chain is built from TRBV27 and TRBJ2-7; 8 nucleotides agree with TRBD1. The CDR3 has 13 residues. V lost 6 bases and J lost 5; bases outside the gene matches: 6. CDR1 is MNHEY and CDR2 is SMNVEV in the germline V gene (reference sequence). The CDR3: CASRDRGSHEQYF. DNA for the CDR3: TGTGCCAGCAGAGACAGGGGATCCCACGAGCAGTACTTC.

In its sample, this clonotype was seen many times. This chain joins TRBV14 and TRBJ2-7, with D unresolved. With 2 bases removed from V and 7 bases from J, the gap between germline ends came to 12 bases. The CDR3 runs to 13 residues. Germline values: CDR1 SGHDN, CDR2 FVKESK. The chain's CDR3 is CASSQSVGKEQYF. The CDR3 nucleotides are TGTGCCAGCAGCCAATCGGTAGGGAAAGAGCAGTACTTC.

This clonotype was seen a handful of times. V is TRBV10-3 and J is TRBJ2-5; 9 nucleotides agree with TRBD2. Germline assignment: CDR1 ENHRY and CDR2 SYGVKD. V was pared by 6 bases and J by 0 bases, with 8 bases of the junction left unmatched. This CDR3 is built from 16 residues. This chain's CDR3 is CAISPLSGGYQETQYF. In DNA, the CDR3 is TGTGCCATCAGCCCCCTCAGCGGGGGGTACCAAGAGACCCAGTACTTC.

This clonotype has only a few counts. This rearrangement joins TRBV20-1 to TRBJ2-1, with 7 bases aligning to TRBD2. V lost 3 bases, J lost 0 bases, and 11 bases stayed unmatched. Germline CDR1 and CDR2: DFQATT and SNEGSKA (reference sequence). This CDR3 is 17 amino acids long. The CDR3 nucleotides are TGCAGTGCTAGCGTTAAAAGGGACTACCGCTCCTACAATGAGCAGTTCTTC. Translating it yields CSASVKRDYRSYNEQFF.

This clonotype was seen repeatedly, ten times or more. The gene calls are TRBV2 and TRBJ2-4; D gene unclear. V shed 7 bases and J shed 0 bases, with 16 bases lying between them. This CDR3 spans 16 amino acids. In germline, CDR1 is SNHLY, CDR2 FYNNEI. For the CDR3, the DNA is TGTGCCAGCAACCCCGGGCCAGACCTAGCCAAAAACATTCAGTACTTC. Translated: CASNPGPDLAKNIQYF.

The chain combines TRBV12-5 with TRBJ2-1; D is perhaps TRBD1 (7 bases). The germline V and J ends were trimmed by 2 bases and 9 bases, with 26 bases remaining between them. This CDR3 spans 18 amino acids. From germline, CDR1 is LGHNT and CDR2 FRNRAP. In nucleotides, the CDR3 is TGTGCTAGTGGTTTGAGCGGCCATGGGGACTCCCAGGGGGGTGAGCAGTTCTTC. Protein product: CASGLSGHGDSQGGEQFF. Using reference TRBV12-5 and TRBJ2-1 for the parts outside the CDR3, the full variable domain is DARVTQTPRHKVTEMGQEVTMRCQPILGHNTVFWYRQTMMQGLELLAYFRNRAPLDDSGMPKDRFSAEMPDATLATLKIQPSEPRDSAVYFCASGLSGHGDSQGGEQFFGPGTRLTVL.